Listed below are T cell receptor beta chains from one sample, sequenced in a study of T cell responses to AZD1222 COVID-19 vaccine. Profiled with immunoSEQ multiplex PCR; TCRdb holds only in-frame clones, not every one. The sample gives approximately 92,000 clones, under 95% of which show up once; 22% is in the top ten. This specimen consisted of peripheral blood, obtained on day 0 of AZD1222 vaccination. The receptors shown here come from an adult in good health. CDR3s include the opening cysteine and the closing phenylalanine or tryptophan. D genes are given only for firm matches. Size values are once, few and many counts, or a class for expanded clones, and some rows have none.

NA	14	once	TRBV27	TRBJ1-1	CASSLQGMNTEAFF	TGTGCCAGCAGCCTTCAGGGGATGAACACTGAAGCTTTCTTT
NA	13	few	TRBV30	TRBJ2-3	CAWSGQYTDTQYF	TGTGCCTGGAGTGGACAGTACACAGATACGCAGTATTTT
TRBD1	14	once	TRBV28	TRBJ1-2	CASSLSDREHGYTF	TGTGCCAGCAGTTTATCAGACAGGGAGCATGGCTACACCTTC
TRBD2	18	NA	TRBV5-1	TRBJ2-3	CASSQRPLGLAVRDTQYF	TGCGCCAGCAGCCAGCGGCCCCTGGGGCTAGCGGTGAGAGATACGCAGTATTTT
NA	14	NA	TRBV7-9	TRBJ2-7	CASSYPQGTYEQYF	TGTGCCAGCAGCTACCCACAGGGTACCTACGAGCAGTACTTC
NA	22	NA	TRBV4-2	TRBJ1-6	CASSQDRNVSPLRGFLYSPLHF	TGTGCCAGCAGCCAAGATAGGAACGTATCACCCCTCCGAGGTTTTCTTTATTCACCCCTCCACTTT
NA	12	once	TRBV18	TRBJ1-4	CASSRTDEKLFF	TGTGCCAGCTCACGGACAGATGAAAAACTGTTTTTT
TRBD1	14	NA	TRBV3-1/TRBV3-2	TRBJ2-1	CASSLRQGYNEQFF	TGTGCCAGCAGCCTCCGACAGGGATACAATGAGCAGTTCTTC
NA	15	NA	TRBV2	TRBJ2-1	CASSEVATSRNEQFF	TGTGCCAGCAGTGAGGTGGCAACCTCCCGCAATGAGCAGTTCTTC
TRBD1	14	NA	TRBV7-9	TRBJ1-1	CASSSDRGSTEAFF	TGTGCCAGCAGCTCCGACAGGGGGTCCACTGAAGCTTTCTTT
NA	15	NA	TRBV7-2	TRBJ2-3	CASSPFVGATDTQYF	TGTGCCAGCAGCCCCTTTGTGGGGGCCACAGATACGCAGTATTTT
NA	12	NA	TRBV14	TRBJ2-7	CASSREVGRQYF	TGTGCCAGCAGCCGGGAGGTGGGAAGGCAGTACTTC
NA	14	NA	TRBV18	TRBJ1-2	CASSPPGLDYGYTF	TGTGCCAGCTCACCCCCAGGTTTGGACTATGGCTACACCTTC
TRBD2	15	NA	TRBV28	TRBJ2-1	CASSSGGASYNEQFF	TGTGCCAGCAGTAGCGGGGGGGCCTCCTACAATGAGCAGTTCTTC
NA	16	NA	TRBV28	TRBJ1-2	CASSSGQGTGGYGYTF	TGTGCCAGCAGTTCCGGGCAAGGGACTGGAGGGTATGGCTACACCTTC
NA	14	NA	TRBV18	TRBJ1-3	CASSDGAAGNTIYF	TGTGCCAGCTCGGACGGGGCGGCTGGAAACACCATATATTTT
NA	13	NA	TRBV6-5	TRBJ1-2	CASSTGQHYGYTF	TGTGCCAGCAGCACTGGACAGCACTATGGCTACACCTTC
TRBD1	17	few	TRBV7-8	TRBJ1-6	CASSLALGQGGNSPLHF	TGTGCCAGCAGCTTAGCGCTGGGGCAGGGGGGTAATTCACCCCTCCACTTT
NA	12	NA	TRBV3-1/TRBV3-2	TRBJ1-1	CASNNGNTEAFF	TGTGCCAGCAACAACGGGAACACTGAAGCTTTCTTT
NA	15	NA	TRBV4-3	TRBJ2-2	CASSQVVGNTGELFF	TGCGCCAGCAGCCAAGTTGTAGGAAACACCGGGGAGCTGTTTTTT
NA	14	NA	TRBV3-1/TRBV3-2	TRBJ2-5	CASSQSLVQETQYF	TGTGCCAGCAGCCAATCATTGGTGCAAGAGACCCAGTACTTC
TRBD2	16	NA	TRBV13	TRBJ2-2	CASSLKAGELTGELFF	TGTGCCAGCAGCTTAAAAGCGGGGGAACTCACCGGGGAGCTGTTTTTT
NA	14	few	TRBV11-2	TRBJ2-2	CASSLEGGIGELFF	TGTGCCAGCAGCTTAGAGGGGGGCATCGGGGAGCTGTTTTTT
TRBD2	15	NA	TRBV7-3	TRBJ2-7	CASSLTAGGFYEQYF	TGTGCCAGCAGCTTAACCGCGGGGGGCTTCTACGAGCAGTACTTC
NA	16	NA	TRBV27	TRBJ2-7	CASSTGQGDSVYEQYF	TGTGCCAGCAGCACCGGGCAGGGTGACAGTGTTTACGAGCAGTACTTC
NA	15	NA	TRBV27	TRBJ2-1	CASSLSRQLNNEQFF	TGTGCCAGCAGTTTATCGAGACAGCTCAACAATGAGCAGTTCTTC
NA	14	once	TRBV7-2	TRBJ1-1	CASSLVVGSAEAFF	TGTGCCAGCAGCTTAGTCGTTGGCAGCGCTGAAGCTTTCTTT
NA	12	NA	TRBV5-1	TRBJ1-3	CASSPSGNTIYF	TGCGCCAGCAGTCCCTCTGGAAACACCATATATTTT
NA	15	NA	TRBV6-5	TRBJ1-2	CASSYSSGSNYGYTF	TGTGCCAGCAGTTACTCTTCCGGTTCTAACTATGGCTACACCTTC
NA	14	once	TRBV19	TRBJ2-2	CASSITGDTGELFF	TGTGCCAGTAGTATTACCGGGGACACCGGGGAGCTGTTTTTT
NA	11	NA	TRBV20-1	TRBJ2-1	CSARLLGEQFF	TGCAGTGCCCGCCTCCTGGGAGAGCAGTTCTTC
TRBD1	13	NA	TRBV19	TRBJ2-2	CASTGQGDGELFF	TGTGCCAGCACAGGACAGGGGGACGGGGAGCTGTTTTTT
NA	14	NA	TRBV9	TRBJ1-2	CASSVDTGNYGYTF	TGTGCCAGCAGCGTAGATACAGGGAACTATGGCTACACCTTC
NA	14	NA	TRBV2	TRBJ1-5	CASGLDSSNQPQHF	TGTGCCAGCGGCCTTGACTCTAGCAATCAGCCCCAGCATTTT
NA	13	NA	TRBV3-1/TRBV3-2	TRBJ2-3	CASSQQPGTTQYF	TGTGCCAGCAGCCAACAGCCCGGGACTACGCAGTATTTT
NA	16	NA	TRBV7-3	TRBJ1-1	CASSSEGSSPQTEAFF	TGTGCCAGCAGCTCGGAGGGGTCTTCCCCTCAGACTGAAGCTTTCTTT
TRBD1	15	NA	TRBV5-4	TRBJ2-1	CASSLRDRGINEQFF	TGTGCCAGCAGCCTCCGGGACAGGGGAATCAATGAGCAGTTCTTC
NA	13	NA	TRBV7-9	TRBJ1-2	CASSLSRGSRYTF	TGTGCCAGCAGCTTATCACGGGGAAGTCGTTACACCTTC
NA	15	NA	TRBV6-6	TRBJ1-2	CASNQPGLRNYGYTF	TGTGCCAGCAACCAACCGGGCTTAAGGAACTATGGCTACACCTTC
TRBD1	15	NA	TRBV27	TRBJ1-2	CASSLTGQLFYGYTF	TGTGCCAGCAGTTTGACGGGACAGTTATTCTATGGCTACACCTTC
NA	15	NA	TRBV6-2/TRBV6-3	TRBJ1-3	CASSAWDPSGNTIYF	TGTGCCAGCAGTGCCTGGGACCCCTCTGGAAACACCATATATTTT
TRBD1	17	NA	TRBV6-2/TRBV6-3	TRBJ2-5	CASSYSDSQGAGETQYF	TGTGCCAGCAGTTACTCCGATTCGCAGGGGGCGGGAGAGACCCAGTACTTC
TRBD2	19	NA	TRBV5-3	TRBJ2-5	CARSPGWASGIPPGETQYF	TGTGCCAGAAGCCCCGGGTGGGCTAGCGGAATACCACCCGGGGAGACCCAGTACTTC
NA	15	few	TRBV3-1/TRBV3-2	TRBJ2-7	CASSELLSTGNEQYF	TGTGCCAGCAGCGAACTTCTTTCGACAGGAAACGAGCAGTACTTC
NA	17	NA	TRBV18	TRBJ1-1	CASSPHPPATAGTEAFF	TGTGCCAGCTCCCCTCACCCCCCCGCAACAGCCGGCACTGAAGCTTTCTTT
TRBD1	16	NA	TRBV18	TRBJ1-3	CASSPGQGVVGNTIYF	TGTGCCAGCTCACCGGGACAGGGAGTGGTTGGAAACACCATATATTTT
TRBD2	14	NA	TRBV7-8	TRBJ2-7	CASSLSGGSYEQYF	TGTGCCAGCAGCTTATCGGGGGGGTCCTACGAGCAGTACTTC
TRBD1	16	NA	TRBV6-2/TRBV6-3	TRBJ2-5	CASSYSMTQGQETQYF	TGTGCCAGCAGTTACTCGATGACACAGGGGCAAGAGACCCAGTACTTC
NA	14	NA	TRBV9	TRBJ2-3	CASSVGQGPDTQYF	TGTGCCAGCAGCGTCGGGCAGGGACCAGATACGCAGTATTTT
NA	15	NA	TRBV7-8	TRBJ1-1	CASSLGTGRGTEAFF	TGTGCCAGCAGCTTAGGAACAGGGAGAGGGACTGAAGCTTTCTTT
TRBD1	13	NA	TRBV19	TRBJ2-7	CASSLRGYGEQYF	TGTGCCAGTAGTCTCAGGGGGTACGGCGAGCAGTACTTC
NA	17	NA	TRBV18	TRBJ2-1	CASSPRVSDSSYNEQFF	TGTGCCAGCTCACCACGGGTGTCGGATAGCTCCTACAATGAGCAGTTCTTC